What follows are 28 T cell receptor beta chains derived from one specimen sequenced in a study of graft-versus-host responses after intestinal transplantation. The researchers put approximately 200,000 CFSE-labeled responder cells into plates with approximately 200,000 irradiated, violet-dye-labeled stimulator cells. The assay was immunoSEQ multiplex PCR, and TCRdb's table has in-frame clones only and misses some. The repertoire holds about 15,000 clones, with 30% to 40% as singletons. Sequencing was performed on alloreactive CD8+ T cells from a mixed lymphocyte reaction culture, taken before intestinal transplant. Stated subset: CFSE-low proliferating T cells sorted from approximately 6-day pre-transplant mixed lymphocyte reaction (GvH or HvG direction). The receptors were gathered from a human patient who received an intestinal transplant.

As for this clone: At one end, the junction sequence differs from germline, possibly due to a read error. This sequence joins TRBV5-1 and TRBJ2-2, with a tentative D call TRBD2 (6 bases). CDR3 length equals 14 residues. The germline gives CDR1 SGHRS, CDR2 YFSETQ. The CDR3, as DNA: TGCGCCAGCAGCTTGGTTCAGCTCGGCGGGGAGCTGCTTTTT. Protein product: CASSLVQLGGELLF. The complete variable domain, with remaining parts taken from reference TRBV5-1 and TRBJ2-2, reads KAGVTQTPRYLIKTRGQQVTLSCSPISGHRSVSWYQQTPGQGLQFLFEYFSETQRNKGNFPGRFSGRQFSNSRSEMNVSTLELGDSALYLCASSLVQLGGELLFGEGSRLTVL.

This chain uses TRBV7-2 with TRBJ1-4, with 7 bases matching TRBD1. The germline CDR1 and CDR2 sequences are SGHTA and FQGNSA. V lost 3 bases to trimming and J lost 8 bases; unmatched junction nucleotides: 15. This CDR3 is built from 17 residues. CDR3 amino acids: CASSFGSAYRGGEKLFF. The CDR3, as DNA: TGTGCCAGCAGCTTCGGGTCGGCCTACAGGGGTGGGGAAAAACTGTTTTTT.

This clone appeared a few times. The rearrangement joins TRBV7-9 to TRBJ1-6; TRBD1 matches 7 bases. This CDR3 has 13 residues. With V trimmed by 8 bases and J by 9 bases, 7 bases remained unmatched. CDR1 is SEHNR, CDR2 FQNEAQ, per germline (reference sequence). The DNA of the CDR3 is TGTGCCAGCCAACTTGGGGACAGTTCACCCCTCCACTTT. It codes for CASQLGDSSPLHF.

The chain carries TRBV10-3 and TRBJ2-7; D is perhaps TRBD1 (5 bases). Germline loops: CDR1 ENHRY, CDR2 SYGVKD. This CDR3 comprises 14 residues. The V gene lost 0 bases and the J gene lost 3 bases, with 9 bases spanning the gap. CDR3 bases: TGTGCCATCAGTGAGTCTGGCAGGGACTACGAGCAGTACTTC. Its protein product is CAISESGRDYEQYF.

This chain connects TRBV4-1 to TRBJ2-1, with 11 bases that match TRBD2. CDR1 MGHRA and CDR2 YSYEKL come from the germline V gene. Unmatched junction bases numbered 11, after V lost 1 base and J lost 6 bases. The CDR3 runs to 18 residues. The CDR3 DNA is TGCGCCAGCAGCCAAGGCCCGCCTAGCGGGGGGCTCCCCAATGAGCAGTTCTTC. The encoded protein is CASSQGPPSGGLPNEQFF.

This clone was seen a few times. The CDR3 sequence: CASRALGGYGYTF. For the CDR3, the DNA is TGTGCCAGCAGGGCCCTGGGAGGCTATGGCTACACCTTC. The chain is built from TRBV28 and TRBJ1-2; no definite D call. V was cut by 6 bases and J by 4 bases, with 12 bases left in between. This CDR3 is 13 amino acids long. CDR1 and CDR2 from the germline V gene are MDHEN and SYDVKM.

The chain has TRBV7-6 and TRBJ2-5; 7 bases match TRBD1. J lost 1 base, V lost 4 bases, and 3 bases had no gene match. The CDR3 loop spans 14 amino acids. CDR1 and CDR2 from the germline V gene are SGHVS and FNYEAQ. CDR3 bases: TGTGCCAGCAGCTCACAGGGGTCCCAAGAGACCCAGTACTTC. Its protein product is CASSSQGSQETQYF.

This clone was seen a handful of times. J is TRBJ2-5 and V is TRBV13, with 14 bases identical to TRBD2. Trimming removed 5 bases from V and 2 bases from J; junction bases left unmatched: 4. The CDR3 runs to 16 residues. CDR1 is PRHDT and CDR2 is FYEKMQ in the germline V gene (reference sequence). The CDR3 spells CASSLRLAGGQETQYF. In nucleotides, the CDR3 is TGTGCCAGCAGCCTAAGACTAGCGGGAGGGCAAGAGACCCAGTACTTC.

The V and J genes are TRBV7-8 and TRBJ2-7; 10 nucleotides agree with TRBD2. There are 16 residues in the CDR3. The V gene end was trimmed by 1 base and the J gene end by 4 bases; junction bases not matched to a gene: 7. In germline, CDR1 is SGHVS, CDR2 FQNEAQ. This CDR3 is CASSLVAGGSPYEQYF. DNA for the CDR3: TGTGCCAGCAGCTTAGTAGCGGGGGGCTCTCCTTACGAGCAGTACTTC.

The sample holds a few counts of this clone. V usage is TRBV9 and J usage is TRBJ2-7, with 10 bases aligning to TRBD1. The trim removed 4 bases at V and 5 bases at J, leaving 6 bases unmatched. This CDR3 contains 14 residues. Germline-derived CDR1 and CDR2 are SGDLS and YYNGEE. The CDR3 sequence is CASSYSGTGDEQYF. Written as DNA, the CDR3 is TGTGCCAGCAGCTACTCTGGGACAGGGGACGAGCAGTACTTC.

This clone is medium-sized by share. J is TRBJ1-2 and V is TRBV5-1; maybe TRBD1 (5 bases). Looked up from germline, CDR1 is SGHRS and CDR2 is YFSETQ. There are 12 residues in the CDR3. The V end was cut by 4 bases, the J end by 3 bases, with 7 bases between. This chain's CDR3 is CASSPTDYGYTF. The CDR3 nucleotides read TGCGCCAGCAGCCCGACAGACTATGGCTACACCTTC.

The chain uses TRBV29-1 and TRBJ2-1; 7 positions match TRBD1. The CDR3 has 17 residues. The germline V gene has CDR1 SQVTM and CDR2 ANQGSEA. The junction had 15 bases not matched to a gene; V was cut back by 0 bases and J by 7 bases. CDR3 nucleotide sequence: TGCAGCGTTGAAGATCTTTCGGGGCAGGGGGTTGTGAATGAGCAGTTCTTC. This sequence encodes CSVEDLSGQGVVNEQFF.

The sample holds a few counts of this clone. CDR3 sequence: CASSRTSGSSYEQYF. The CDR3, as DNA: TGCGCCAGCTCACGGACTAGCGGGAGCTCCTACGAGCAGTACTTC. The gene calls are TRBV4-1 and TRBJ2-7; 13 bases align to TRBD2. The V segment lost 8 bases and the J segment 0 bases; nucleotides outside the gene matches: 4. The CDR3 has 15 amino acids. The germline V gene encodes CDR1 MGHRA and CDR2 YSYEKL.

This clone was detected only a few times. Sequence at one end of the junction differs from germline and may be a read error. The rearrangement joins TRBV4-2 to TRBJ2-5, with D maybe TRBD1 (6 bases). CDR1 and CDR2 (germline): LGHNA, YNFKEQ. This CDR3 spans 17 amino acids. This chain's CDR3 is CASSQPQPGQRKEAQYF. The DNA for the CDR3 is TGTGCCAGCAGCCAACCCCAACCGGGACAAAGAAAAGAGGCCCAGTACTTC.

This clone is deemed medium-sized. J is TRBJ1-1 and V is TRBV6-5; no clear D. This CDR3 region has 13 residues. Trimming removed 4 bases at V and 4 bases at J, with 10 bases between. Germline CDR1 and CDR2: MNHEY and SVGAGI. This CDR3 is CASSSQTVTEAFF. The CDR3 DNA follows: TGTGCCAGCAGTTCCCAGACTGTCACTGAAGCTTTCTTT.

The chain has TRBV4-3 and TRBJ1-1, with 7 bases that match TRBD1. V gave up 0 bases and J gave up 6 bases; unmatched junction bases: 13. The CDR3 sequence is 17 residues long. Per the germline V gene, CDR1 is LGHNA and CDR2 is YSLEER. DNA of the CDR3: TGCGCCAGCAGCCAAGATCTGGGCGGAGGGGGCAGAGCTGAAGCTTTCTTT. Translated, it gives CASSQDLGGGGRAEAFF.

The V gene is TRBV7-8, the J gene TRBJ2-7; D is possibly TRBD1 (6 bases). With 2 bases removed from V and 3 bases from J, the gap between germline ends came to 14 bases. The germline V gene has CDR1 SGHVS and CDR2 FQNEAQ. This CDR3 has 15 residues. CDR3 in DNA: TGTGCCAGCAGCTTAAGGACCGGGACATACTACGAGCAGTACTTC. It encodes CASSLRTGTYYEQYF.

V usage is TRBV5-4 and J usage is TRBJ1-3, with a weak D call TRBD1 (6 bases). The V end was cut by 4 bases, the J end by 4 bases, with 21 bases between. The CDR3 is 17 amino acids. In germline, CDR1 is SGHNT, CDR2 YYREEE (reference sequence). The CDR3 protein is CASSPGPGTLSGNTIYF. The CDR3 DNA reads TGTGCCAGCAGCCCTGGACCCGGGACACTTTCAGGAAACACCATATATTTT. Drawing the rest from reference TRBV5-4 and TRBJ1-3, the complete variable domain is ETGVTQSPTHLIKTRGQQVTLRCSSQSGHNTVSWYQQALGQGPQFIFQYYREEENGRGNFPPRFSGLQFPNYSSELNVNALELDDSALYLCASSPGPGTLSGNTIYFGEGSWLTVV.

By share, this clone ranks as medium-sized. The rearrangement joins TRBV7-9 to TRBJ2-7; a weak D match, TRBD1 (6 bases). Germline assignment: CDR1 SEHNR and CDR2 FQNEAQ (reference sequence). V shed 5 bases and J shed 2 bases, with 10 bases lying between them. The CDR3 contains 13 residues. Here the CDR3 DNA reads TGTGCCAGCAGCGTCAGGGGTACCTACGAGCAGTACTTC. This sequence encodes CASSVRGTYEQYF. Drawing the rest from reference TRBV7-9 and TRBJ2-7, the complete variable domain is DTGVSQNPRHKITKRGQNVTFRCDPISEHNRLYWYRQTLGQGPEFLTYFQNEAQLEKSRLLSDRFSAERPKGSFSTLEIQRTEQGDSAMYLCASSVRGTYEQYFGPGTRLTVT.

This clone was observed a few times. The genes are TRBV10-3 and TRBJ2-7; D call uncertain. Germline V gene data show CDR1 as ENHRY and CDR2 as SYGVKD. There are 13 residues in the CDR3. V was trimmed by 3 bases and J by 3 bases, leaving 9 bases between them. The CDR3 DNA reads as TGTGCCATCAGTGATTACCACTACTACGAGCAGTACTTC. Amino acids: CAISDYHYYEQYF.

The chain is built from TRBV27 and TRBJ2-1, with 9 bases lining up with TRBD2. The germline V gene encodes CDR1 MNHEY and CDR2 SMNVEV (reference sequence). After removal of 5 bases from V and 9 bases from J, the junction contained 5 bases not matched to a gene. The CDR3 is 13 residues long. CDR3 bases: TGTGCCAGCAGTACCATGACTAGCGGTGAGCAGTTCTTC. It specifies CASSTMTSGEQFF.

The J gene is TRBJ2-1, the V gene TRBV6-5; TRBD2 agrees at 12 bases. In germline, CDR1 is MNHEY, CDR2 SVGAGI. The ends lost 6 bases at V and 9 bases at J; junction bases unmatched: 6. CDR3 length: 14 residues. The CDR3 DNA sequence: TGTGCCAGCAGCCCCGGGACTAGCGGGTTTGAGCAGTTCTTC. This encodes CASSPGTSGFEQFF.

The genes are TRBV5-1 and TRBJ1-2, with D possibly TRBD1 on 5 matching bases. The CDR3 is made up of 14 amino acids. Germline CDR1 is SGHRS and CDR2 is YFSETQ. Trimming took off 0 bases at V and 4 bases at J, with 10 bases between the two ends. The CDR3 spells CASSLDQGSYGYTF. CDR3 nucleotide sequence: TGCGCCAGCAGCTTGGATCAGGGAAGCTATGGCTACACCTTC.

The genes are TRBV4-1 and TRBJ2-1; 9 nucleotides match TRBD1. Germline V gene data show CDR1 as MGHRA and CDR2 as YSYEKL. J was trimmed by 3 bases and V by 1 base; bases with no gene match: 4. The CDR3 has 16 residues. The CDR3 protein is CASSQVWDRDYNEQFF. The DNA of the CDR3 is TGCGCCAGCAGCCAAGTTTGGGACAGGGACTACAATGAGCAGTTCTTC.

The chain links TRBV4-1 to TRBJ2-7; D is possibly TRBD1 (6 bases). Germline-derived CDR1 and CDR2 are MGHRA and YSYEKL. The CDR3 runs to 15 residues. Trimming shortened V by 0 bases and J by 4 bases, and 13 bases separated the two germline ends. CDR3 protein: CASSQEPGESYEQYF. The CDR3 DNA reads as TGCGCCAGCAGCCAAGAACCAGGGGAGTCTTACGAGCAGTACTTC.

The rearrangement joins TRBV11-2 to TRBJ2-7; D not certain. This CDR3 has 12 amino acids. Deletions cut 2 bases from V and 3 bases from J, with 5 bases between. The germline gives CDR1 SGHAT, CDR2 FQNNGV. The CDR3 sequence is CASSLPHYEQYF. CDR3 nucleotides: TGTGCCAGCAGCTTACCCCACTACGAGCAGTACTTC. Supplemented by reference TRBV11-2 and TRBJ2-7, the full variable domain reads EAGVAQSPRYKIIEKRQSVAFWCNPISGHATLYWYQQILGQGPKLLIQFQNNGVVDDSQLPKDRFSAERLKGVDSTLKIQPAKLEDSAVYLCASSLPHYEQYFGPGTRLTVT.

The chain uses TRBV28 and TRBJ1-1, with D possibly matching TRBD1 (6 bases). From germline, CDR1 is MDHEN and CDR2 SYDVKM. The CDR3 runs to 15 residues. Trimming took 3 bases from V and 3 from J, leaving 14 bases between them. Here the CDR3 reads CASSLRQGHYTEAFF. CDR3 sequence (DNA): TGTGCCAGCAGTTTGAGGCAGGGGCACTACACTGAAGCTTTCTTT.

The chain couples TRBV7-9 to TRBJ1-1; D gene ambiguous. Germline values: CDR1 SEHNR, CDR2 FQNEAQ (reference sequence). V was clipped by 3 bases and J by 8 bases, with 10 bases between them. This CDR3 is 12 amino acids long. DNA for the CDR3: TGTGCCAGCAGCTTCTTCGTAGAAGAAGCTTTCTTT. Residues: CASSFFVEEAFF.